This is a list of T cell receptor beta chains from one sample in a study of Graves' ophthalmopathy and Graves' hyperthyroidism. TCRdb re-derived calls from the multiplex PCR reads in MiXCR, one entry per CDR3 protein. Of almost 750,000 distinct CDR3 sequences listed, 35% to 50% are singletons. The sample taken for sequencing was peripheral blood. Source of these receptors: an adult man with Graves' ophthalmopathy. CDR3s include the opening cysteine and the closing phenylalanine or tryptophan. D genes are given only for firm matches. Size values are once, few and many counts, or a class for expanded clones, and some rows have none.

>TRBJ1-5|-|TRBV24-1|-
TGTGCCACCAGTGTGAGCAGGGATTCGGAGACCCAGCATTTT
CATSVSRDSETQHF
>TRBJ2-7|many|TRBV20-1|-
TGCAGTGCGGTCAGATTCGACGAGCAGTACTTC
CSAVRFDEQYF
>TRBJ2-1|-|TRBV29-1|-
TGCAGCGGTCCAGGGTGTCCGTGTGTGGCTGAGCAGTTCTTC
CSGPGCPCVAEQFF
>TRBJ2-7|few|TRBV7-8|TRBD2
TGTGCCAGCAGTTCCGTCCGTGGGAGCGGGACCTCCTACGAGCAGTACTTC
CASSSVRGSGTSYEQYF
>TRBJ1-2|many|TRBV7-2|-
TGTGCCAGCAGGGCGGAGACAGCTAACTATGGCTACACCTTC
CASRAETANYGYTF
>TRBJ1-6|few|TRBV11-1|-
TGTGCCGGCAGCTCGCTCGATCCGACAGGCCGAAATTCACCCCTCCACTTT
CAGSSLDPTGRNSPLHF
>TRBJ2-7|-|TRBV7-6|-
TGTGCCAGCAGCAATCTAGTTAGTTGGGGCCCGACTCCAACGGAACAGTACTTC
CASSNLVSWGPTPTEQYF
>TRBJ2-7|-|TRBV7-2|-
TGTACCAGCAGCTTAACGTCCGGGTTTACAGGGTTGGACTACGAGCAGTACTTC
CTSSLTSGFTGLDYEQYF
>TRBJ1-6|-|TRBV25-1|TRBD1
TGTGCCAGCCAAGATCCGGGACAGGGATCACCCCTCCACTTT
CASQDPGQGSPLHF
>TRBJ1-3|few|TRBV9|TRBD1
TGTGCCAGCAGCGTAGGGGACAGTCGCTCTGGAAACACCATATATTTT
CASSVGDSRSGNTIYF
>TRBJ2-2|-|TRBV25-1|-
TGTGCCAGCAGTTACTCCGGGGGCCCTTTCGGGGAGCTGTTTTTT
CASSYSGGPFGELFF
>TRBJ1-1|-|TRBV25-1|TRBD1
TGTGCCAGCAGTTTCTTCGGACAGGGAACCAAAGCTTTCTTT
CASSFFGQGTKAFF
>TRBJ1-2|-|TRBV29-1|TRBD1
TGCAGCGTTGATGAGCAGGGGGCGCGGGTTGGCTACACCTTC
CSVDEQGARVGYTF
>TRBJ1-5|-|TRBV5-6|-
TGTGCCAGCAGCTTGGCGCAGGGGCTCCAGCCCCAGCATTTT
CASSLAQGLQPQHF
>TRBJ1-1|-|TRBV25-1|TRBD1
TGTGCCAGCGTCCCTAAATTATGGACAGGGGGAAGCATGAACACTGAAGCTTTCTTT
CASVPKLWTGGSMNTEAFF